This TCR beta chain was sequenced in a study of control samples from healthy donors and cancer patients. Trimming pared 8 bases from V and 4 bases from J, leaving 12 bases between. Germline loops: CDR1 MGHRA, CDR2 YSYEKL. The CDR3 extends over 12 amino acids. Generated by immunoSEQ multiplex PCR, the TCRdb table keeps only in-frame clones and is missing some. The data contain tens of thousands of clones, 89% of them singletons. Sequencing was performed on blood. The clonotype was recovered from a man aged 45-65 years in good health. This chain links TRBV4-1 with TRBJ2-7; D perhaps matches TRBD1 (6 bases). The CDR3 region has the DNA TGCGCCAGCTCGACAGGTGTTTACGAGCAGTACTTC. This encodes CASSTGVYEQYF.